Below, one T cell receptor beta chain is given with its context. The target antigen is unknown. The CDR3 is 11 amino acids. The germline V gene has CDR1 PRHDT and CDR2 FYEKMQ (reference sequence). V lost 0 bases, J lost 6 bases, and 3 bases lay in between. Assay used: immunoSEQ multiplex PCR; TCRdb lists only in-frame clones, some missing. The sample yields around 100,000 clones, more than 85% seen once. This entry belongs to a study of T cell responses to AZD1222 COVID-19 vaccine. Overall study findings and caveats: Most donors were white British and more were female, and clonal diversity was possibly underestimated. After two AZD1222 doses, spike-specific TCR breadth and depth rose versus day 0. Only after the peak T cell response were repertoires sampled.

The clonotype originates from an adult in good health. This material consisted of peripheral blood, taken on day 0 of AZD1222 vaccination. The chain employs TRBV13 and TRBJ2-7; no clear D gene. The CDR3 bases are TGTGCCAGCAGCTTAGGAAGCGAGCAGTACTTC. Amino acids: CASSLGSEQYF.